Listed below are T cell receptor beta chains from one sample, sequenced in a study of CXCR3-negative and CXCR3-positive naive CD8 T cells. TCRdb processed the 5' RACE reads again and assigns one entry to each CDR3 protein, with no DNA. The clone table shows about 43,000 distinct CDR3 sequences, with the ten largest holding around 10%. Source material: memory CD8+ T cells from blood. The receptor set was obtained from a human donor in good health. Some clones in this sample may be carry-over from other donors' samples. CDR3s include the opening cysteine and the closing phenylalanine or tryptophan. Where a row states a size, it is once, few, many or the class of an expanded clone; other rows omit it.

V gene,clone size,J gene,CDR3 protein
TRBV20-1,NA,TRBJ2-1,CSARDPRTENNEQFF
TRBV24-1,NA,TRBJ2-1,CATSGSARGPYNEQFF
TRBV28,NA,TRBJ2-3,CAGGTESTDTQYF
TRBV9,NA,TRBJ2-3,CASRTGTSRTDTQYF
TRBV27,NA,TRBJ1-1,CASRESDTEAFF
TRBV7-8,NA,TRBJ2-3,CASSQLAVRGADTQYF
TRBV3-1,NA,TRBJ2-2,CASSQEFVPANTGELFF
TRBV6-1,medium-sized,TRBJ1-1,CASSEISVEAFF
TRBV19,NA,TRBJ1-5,CASSVDRVDQPQHF
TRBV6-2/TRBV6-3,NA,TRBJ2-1,CASSLYNEQFF
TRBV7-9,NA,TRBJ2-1,CASSDRDRAYNEQFF
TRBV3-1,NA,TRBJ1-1,CASSQASGGRKEAFF
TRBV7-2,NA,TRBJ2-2,CASSDLDRDRQGGELFF
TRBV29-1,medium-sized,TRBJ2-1,CSAEGTSGANEQFF
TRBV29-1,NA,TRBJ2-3,CSVLMGTDTQYF
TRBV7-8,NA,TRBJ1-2,CASSLDPGLYGYTF